This T cell receptor (beta chain) was profiled in a study of T cell changes during pregnancy in multiple sclerosis. TCRdb's copy holds only in-frame clones and misses some; the assay was immunoSEQ multiplex PCR. Found here are under 50,000 clones, 90% to 95% of them singletons; the top ten hold less than 5%. CDR3 size: 15 residues. Trimming at V came to 5 bases and at J to 2 bases, leaving 8 bases not matched to a gene. Germline values: CDR1 SQVTM, CDR2 ANQGSEA. The chain combines TRBV29-1 with TRBJ2-7; 11 nucleotides match TRBD1. The starting material was CD8+ T cells from peripheral blood mononuclear cells, obtained in the first trimester of pregnancy. This clonotype was obtained from a female donor with multiple sclerosis, enrolled in a pregnancy study. The CDR3 is CSVRAWDRGTYEQYF. In DNA, the CDR3 is TGCAGCGTTCGGGCTTGGGACAGGGGGACCTACGAGCAGTACTTC.